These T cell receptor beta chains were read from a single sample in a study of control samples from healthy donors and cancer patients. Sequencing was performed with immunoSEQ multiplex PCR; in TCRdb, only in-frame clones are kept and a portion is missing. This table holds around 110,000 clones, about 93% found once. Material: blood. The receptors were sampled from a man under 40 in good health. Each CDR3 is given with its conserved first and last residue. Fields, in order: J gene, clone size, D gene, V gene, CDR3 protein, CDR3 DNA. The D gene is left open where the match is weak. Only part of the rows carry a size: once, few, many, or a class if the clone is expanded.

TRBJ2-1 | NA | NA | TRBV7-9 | CASSLALGTYNEQFF | TGTGCCAGCAGCTTAGCGCTAGGGACCTACAATGAGCAGTTCTTC
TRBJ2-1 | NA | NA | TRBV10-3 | CAISEVQGVNEQFF | TGTGCCATCAGTGAAGTGCAGGGTGTCAATGAGCAGTTCTTC
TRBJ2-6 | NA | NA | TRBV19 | CASSIGQHSGANVLTF | TGTGCCAGTAGTATAGGTCAGCACTCTGGGGCCAACGTCCTGACTTTC
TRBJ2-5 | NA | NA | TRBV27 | CASRSQVQETQYF | TGTGCCAGCCGATCCCAAGTCCAAGAGACCCAGTACTTC
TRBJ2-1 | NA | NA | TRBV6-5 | CASRSGEAYNEQFF | TGTGCCAGCAGGAGCGGTGAGGCCTACAATGAGCAGTTCTTC
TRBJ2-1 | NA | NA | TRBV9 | CASSSPGGGRADHNEQFF | TGTGCCAGCAGCTCACCAGGGGGGGGCAGGGCCGATCACAATGAGCAGTTCTTC
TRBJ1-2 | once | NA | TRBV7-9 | CASSLSAEADLYGYTF | TGTGCCAGCAGCTTGTCGGCCGAGGCAGACTTATATGGCTACACCTTC
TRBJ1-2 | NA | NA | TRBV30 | CAWRSSGTNYGYTF | TGTGCCTGGAGGTCGTCAGGGACTAACTATGGCTACACCTTC
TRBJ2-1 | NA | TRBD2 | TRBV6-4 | CASSDETSGGDEQFF | TGTGCCAGCAGTGACGAGACTAGCGGGGGGGATGAGCAGTTCTTC
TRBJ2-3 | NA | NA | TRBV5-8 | CASTYKRPSTDTQYF | TGTGCCAGCACCTATAAACGCCCTAGCACAGATACGCAGTATTTT
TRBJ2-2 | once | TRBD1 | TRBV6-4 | CASSKTGDTGELFF | TGTGCCAGCAGTAAGACAGGGGACACCGGGGAGCTGTTTTTT
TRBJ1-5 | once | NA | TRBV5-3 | CARSLTGTGSLGNQPQHF | TGTGCCAGAAGCTTGACAGGGACCGGCTCTTTGGGCAATCAGCCCCAGCATTTT
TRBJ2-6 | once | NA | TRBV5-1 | CASSFVGVPSGANVLTF | TGCGCCAGCAGCTTTGTCGGCGTCCCCTCTGGGGCCAACGTCCTGACTTTC
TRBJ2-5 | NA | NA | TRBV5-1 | CASSLTETQYF | TGCGCCAGCAGCTTAACCGAGACCCAGTACTTC
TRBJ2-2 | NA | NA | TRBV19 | CASSTLGTGELFF | TGTGCCAGTAGTACCCTAGGAACCGGGGAGCTGTTTTTT
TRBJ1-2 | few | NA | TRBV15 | CATSSRGGAVNYGYTF | TGTGCCACCAGCAGCCGGGGGGGGGCAGTAAACTATGGCTACACCTTC
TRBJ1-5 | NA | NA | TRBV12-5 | CASLRGGQPQHF | TGTGCTAGTTTAAGGGGGGGTCAGCCCCAGCATTTT
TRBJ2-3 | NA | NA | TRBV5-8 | CASSSYRNLPDTQYF | TGTGCCAGCAGCTCGTACAGGAATCTTCCAGATACGCAGTATTTT
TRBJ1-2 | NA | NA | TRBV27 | CASSPGGGGNYGYTF | TGTGCCAGCAGTCCAGGTGGCGGGGGGAACTATGGCTACACCTTC
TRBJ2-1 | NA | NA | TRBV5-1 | CASSSAGNEQFF | TGCGCCAGCAGCTCGGCGGGCAATGAGCAGTTCTTC
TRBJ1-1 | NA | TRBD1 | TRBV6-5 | CASSYEQGVTEAFF | TGTGCCAGCAGTTACGAGCAGGGGGTCACTGAAGCTTTCTTT
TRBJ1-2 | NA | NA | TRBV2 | CASSESGEGYGYTF | TGTGCCAGCAGTGAATCGGGGGAAGGCTATGGCTACACCTTC
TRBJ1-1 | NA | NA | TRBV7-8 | CASSFAGFERTFF | TGTGCCAGCAGCTTTGCAGGGTTTGAGAGAACTTTCTTT
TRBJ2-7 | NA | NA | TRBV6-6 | CASSYSRAYEQYF | TGTGCCAGCAGTTACTCAAGGGCCTACGAGCAGTACTTC
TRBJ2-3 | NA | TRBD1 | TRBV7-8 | CATRDDRATDTQYF | TGTGCCACCCGGGACGACAGGGCCACAGATACGCAGTATTTT
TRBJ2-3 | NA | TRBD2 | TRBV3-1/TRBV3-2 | CASSQSLAGGSTDTQYF | TGTGCCAGCAGCCAATCTCTAGCGGGGGGGAGCACAGATACGCAGTATTTT
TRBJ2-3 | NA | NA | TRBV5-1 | CASSPYPGPADTQYF | TGCGCCAGCAGCCCCTACCCCGGGCCCGCGGATACGCAGTATTTT
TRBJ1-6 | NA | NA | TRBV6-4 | CASSGLPGDNSPLHF | TGTGCCAGCAGTGGACTACCAGGGGATAATTCACCCCTCCACTTT
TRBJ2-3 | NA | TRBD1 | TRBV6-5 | CASSLGQGGQMGF | TGTGCCAGCAGTTTAGGACAGGGGGGCCAAATGGGATTT
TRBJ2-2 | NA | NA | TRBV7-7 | CASSLTTGTGNTGELFF | TGTGCCAGCAGCTTAACTACCGGGACTGGAAACACCGGGGAGCTGTTTTTT
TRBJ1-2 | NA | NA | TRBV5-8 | CASSLNGGRNYGYTF | TGTGCCAGCAGCTTGAACGGGGGCAGAAACTATGGCTACACCTTC
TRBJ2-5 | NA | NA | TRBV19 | CASSIVNSLQETQYF | TGTGCCAGTAGTATAGTAAATAGCCTCCAAGAGACCCAGTACTTC
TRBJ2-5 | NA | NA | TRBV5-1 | CASSLAKQETQYF | TGCGCCAGCAGCTTGGCTAAACAAGAGACCCAGTACTTC
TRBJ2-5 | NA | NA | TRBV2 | CARRAPFQETQYF | TGTGCCAGGAGGGCCCCATTCCAAGAGACCCAGTACTTC
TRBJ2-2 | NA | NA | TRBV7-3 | CASSLTAYSGTGELFF | TGTGCCAGCAGCTTAACGGCCTACTCAGGCACCGGGGAGCTGTTTTTT
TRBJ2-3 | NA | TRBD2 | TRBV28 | CAGGGGRSTDTQYF | TGTGCCGGGGGCGGGGGGCGAAGCACAGATACGCAGTATTTT
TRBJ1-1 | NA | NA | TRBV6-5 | CASAVRGGDTEAFF | TGTGCCAGCGCAGTCAGGGGAGGGGACACTGAAGCTTTCTTT
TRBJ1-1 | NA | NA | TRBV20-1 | CSASNSLEGAFF | TGCAGTGCTAGTAACAGTCTTGAAGGGGCTTTCTTT
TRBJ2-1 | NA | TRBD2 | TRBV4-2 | CASSQELAGATQSFF | TGTGCCAGCAGCCAAGAACTAGCGGGAGCTACCCAGTCGTTCTTC
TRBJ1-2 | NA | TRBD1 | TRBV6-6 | CASSYTDRGTLSF | TGTGCCAGCAGTTACACGGACAGGGGCACACTTTCGTTC
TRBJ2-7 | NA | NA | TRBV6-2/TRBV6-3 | CASSSIREGVGEQYF | TGTGCCAGCAGTTCGATAAGAGAAGGGGTGGGCGAGCAGTACTTC
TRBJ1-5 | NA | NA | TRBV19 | CASSMGAQPQHF | TGTGCCAGTAGTATGGGAGCTCAGCCCCAGCATTTT
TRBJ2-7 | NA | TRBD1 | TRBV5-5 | CASSRDGTAFYEQYF | TGTGCCAGCAGCCGTGACGGGACAGCCTTCTACGAGCAGTACTTC
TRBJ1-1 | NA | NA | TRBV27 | CASSLFPPIEGKTEAFF | TGTGCCAGCAGTTTATTCCCCCCGATCGAAGGGAAGACTGAAGCTTTCTTT
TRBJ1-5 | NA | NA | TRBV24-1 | CATSVHIHQPQHF | TGTGCCACCAGTGTCCATATCCATCAGCCCCAGCATTTT
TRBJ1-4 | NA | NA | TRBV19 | CASSIQISRQGADEKLFF | TGTGCCAGTAGTATCCAAATCTCTAGACAAGGCGCTGATGAAAAACTGTTTTTT
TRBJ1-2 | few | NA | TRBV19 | CASSWGQANYGYTF | TGTGCCAGTAGCTGGGGCCAGGCTAACTATGGCTACACCTTC
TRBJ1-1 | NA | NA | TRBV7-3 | CASSLGSGLGEAFF | TGTGCCAGCAGCTTAGGCTCTGGGCTAGGTGAAGCTTTCTTT
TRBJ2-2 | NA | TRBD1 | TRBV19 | CASSGGQEIYTGELFF | TGTGCCAGTAGTGGGGGACAGGAAATCTACACCGGGGAGCTGTTTTTT
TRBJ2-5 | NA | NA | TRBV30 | CAWIRGKTQYF | TGTGCCTGGATACGGGGGAAGACCCAGTACTTC
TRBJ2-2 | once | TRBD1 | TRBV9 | CASSVTGTGGFTLTYAGELFF | TGTGCCAGCAGCGTAACCGGGACAGGGGGCTTCACACTGACTTACGCCGGGGAGCTGTTTTTT
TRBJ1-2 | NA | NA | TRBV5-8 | CASSPGAADYYGYTF | TGTGCCAGCAGCCCTGGGGCCGCGGACTACTATGGCTACACCTTC
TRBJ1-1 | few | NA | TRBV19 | CASKGTTWGTEAFF | TGTGCCAGTAAAGGGACGACCTGGGGCACTGAAGCTTTCTTT
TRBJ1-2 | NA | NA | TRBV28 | CASSFGHGYTF | TGTGCCAGCAGTTTTGGCCATGGCTACACCTTC
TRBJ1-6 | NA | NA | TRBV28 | CASRKGSDFNSPLHF | TGTGCCAGCAGGAAGGGGTCCGACTTTAATTCACCCCTCCACTTT